This T cell receptor beta chain was captured by sequencing in a study of blood T cell repertoires in COVID-19. V was pared by 4 bases and J by 0 bases, with 2 bases of the junction left unmatched. Germline CDR1 SNHLY, CDR2 FYNNEI. The CDR3 runs to 15 residues. The method was immunoSEQ multiplex PCR; TCRdb's version includes in-frame clones alone and lacks a portion of them. The table includes 110,000 to 150,000 clones, under 90% detected once. This chain links TRBV2 with TRBJ2-1, with 8 nucleotides matching TRBD2. The sample consisted of peripheral blood. The sequence was collected from a human donor in a cohort sampled during active COVID-19. CDR3 amino acids: CASSGSGGSYNEQFF. CDR3 DNA: TGTGCCAGCAGTGGGAGCGGGGGCTCCTACAATGAGCAGTTCTTC. Based on the CDR3 plus reference TRBV2 and TRBJ2-1, the full variable domain is EPEVTQTPSHQVTQMGQEVILRCVPISNHLYFYWYRQILGQKVEFLVSFYNNEISEKSEIFDDQFSVERPDGSNFTLKIRSTKLEDSAMYFCASSGSGGSYNEQFFGPGTRLTVL.